The 17 T cell receptor beta chains given below trace back to one sample, sequenced in a study of control samples from healthy donors and cancer patients. This table comes from immunoSEQ multiplex PCR, and its TCRdb copy is limited to in-frame clones, with some not included. The table shows about 92,000 clones, with almost 85% occurring only once. Sequencing input: blood. These receptors all stem from a woman aged 60 to 75 in good health.

This chain connects TRBV6-4 to TRBJ1-1, with D tentatively TRBD1 (6 bases). Between the trimmed V and J ends, which lost 6 bases and 1 base, there was a span of 12 bases. The CDR3 consists of 14 residues. CDR1 is MRHNA, CDR2 SNTAGT, per germline. CDR3 DNA: TGTGCCAGCAGAACACAGGGTAGGAACACTGAAGCTTTCTTT. This gives the protein CASRTQGRNTEAFF.

V and J are TRBV27 and TRBJ2-3; D is uncertain. CDR3 size: 12 residues. The germline V gene encodes CDR1 MNHEY and CDR2 SMNVEV (reference sequence). V lost 4 bases, J lost 6 bases, and 8 bases lay in between. The CDR3 loop reads CASSYLGDTQYF. DNA for the CDR3: TGTGCCAGCAGTTACCTAGGTGATACGCAGTATTTT.

This sequence joins TRBV28 and TRBJ1-2; D call uncertain. From germline, CDR1 is MDHEN and CDR2 SYDVKM. V was pared by 8 bases and J by 5 bases, with 6 bases between. This CDR3 is built from 10 residues. DNA of the CDR3: TGTGCCAGCGGTCCTTATGGCTACACCTTC. It codes for CASGPYGYTF.

The chain joins TRBV12-3 or TRBV12-4 to TRBJ2-1, with 7 bases lining up with TRBD2. The ends lost 6 bases at V and 14 bases at J; junction bases unmatched: 10. This CDR3 has 12 amino acids. DNA for the CDR3: TGTGCCAGCAGACCGACGACTAGCTCGGAGTTCTTC. Translating it yields CASRPTTSSEFF.

V usage is TRBV4-1 and J usage is TRBJ2-3, with 12 bases that match TRBD2. J lost 5 bases, V lost 4 bases, and 7 bases had no gene match. The CDR3 runs 16 residues. The germline CDR1 and CDR2 sequences are MGHRA and YSYEKL. CDR3 sequence: CASSRTSGGSVDTQYF. DNA of the CDR3: TGCGCCAGCAGCCGTACTAGCGGGGGGTCCGTAGATACGCAGTATTTT.

This clone has a count of ten or more. The chain couples TRBV4-1 to TRBJ2-6; tentatively, D is TRBD1 (5 bases). Deletions cut 1 base from V and 0 bases from J, with 13 bases between. Germline-derived CDR1 and CDR2 are MGHRA and YSYEKL. The CDR3 has 18 amino acids. The CDR3 here is CASSQVDMGFSGANVLTF. Written as DNA, the CDR3 is TGCGCCAGCAGCCAAGTGGACATGGGATTCTCTGGGGCCAACGTCCTGACTTTC.

The chain recombines TRBV18 with TRBJ2-6; no definite D call. CDR1 KGHSH and CDR2 LQKENI come from the germline V gene. The CDR3 has 15 residues. With 2 bases removed from V and 0 bases from J, the gap between germline ends came to 5 bases. The CDR3 coding sequence is TGTGCCAGCTCACCAGAAAACTCTGGGGCCAACGTCCTGACTTTC. It yields the protein CASSPENSGANVLTF. Together with reference TRBV18 and TRBJ2-6, the CDR3 gives the full variable domain: NAGVMQNPRHLVRRRGQEARLRCSPMKGHSHVYWYRQLPEEGLKFMVYLQKENIIDESGMPKERFSAEFPKEGPSILRIQQVVRGDSAAYFCASSPENSGANVLTFGAGSRLTVL.

V gene TRBV7-2 combines with J gene TRBJ2-7, with 8 positions matching TRBD2. CDR3 length equals 17 residues. V shed 5 bases and J 0 bases; nucleotides not matched to a gene: 12. Germline V gives CDR1 SGHTA, CDR2 FQGNSA. Here the CDR3 DNA reads TGTGCCAGCAGCCCTCCCAAACTAGCGGCAAGCTCCTACGAGCAGTACTTC. Encoded protein: CASSPPKLAASSYEQYF.

CDR3 region: CASSQGSGTGSFF. CDR3 DNA: TGCGCCAGCAGCCAAGGTAGCGGGACAGGGTCGTTCTTC. V usage is TRBV4-1 and J usage is TRBJ2-1; the D gene is possibly TRBD1 (9 bases). The CDR3 runs 13 residues. Germline CDR1 and CDR2: MGHRA and YSYEKL. V dropped 1 base and J dropped 15 bases, with 16 bases sitting between them.

This clone was counted once. This sequence joins TRBV5-8 and TRBJ1-1, with D possibly being TRBD1 (5 bases). The CDR3 runs 15 residues. Germline-derived CDR1 and CDR2 are SGHTS and YDEGEE. The V end was cut by 6 bases, the J end by 6 bases, with 21 bases between. The CDR3 DNA reads TGTGCCAGCACCCTTGGCCTCAGGGTAGTTGCTGAAGCTTTCTTT. Translated, it gives CASTLGLRVVAEAFF.

This sequence joins TRBV3-1 (or the pseudogene TRBV3-2) and TRBJ2-7; 8 nucleotides line up with TRBD1. V dropped 5 bases and J dropped 1; count of bases not matched to a gene: 1. The CDR3 totals 13 residues. Looked up from germline, CDR1 is LGHDT and CDR2 is YNNKEL (reference sequence). CDR3: CASSYRGSYEQYF. In DNA, the CDR3 is TGTGCCAGCAGCTACAGGGGGTCCTACGAGCAGTACTTC.

Written as DNA, the CDR3 is TGTGCCAGTAGTAAGTTGGCTCCCTCTGGAAACACCATATATTTT. Its protein product is CASSKLAPSGNTIYF. This rearrangement joins TRBV19 to TRBJ1-3; D is unclear. CDR3 size: 15 residues. Germline CDR1 and CDR2: LNHDA and SQIVND (reference sequence). The V and J ends lost 4 bases and 0 bases respectively, with 10 bases between them.

This clone was seen more than once but under ten times. The chain has TRBV29-1 and TRBJ2-1; TRBD2 matches at 13 bases. Germline V gene lookup returns CDR1 SQVTM and CDR2 ANQGSEA. The CDR3 is 15 residues long. J gave up 7 bases and V 3 bases, and 6 bases lay outside the gene matches. The DNA of the CDR3 is TGCAGCGTTGACGGACTAGCGGGAGCTGATAATGAGCAGTTCTTC. It yields the protein CSVDGLAGADNEQFF.

The CDR3, as DNA: TGCGCCAGCAGCTTGGTGCTGGGTGTGAATGAGCAGTTCTTC. Its translation is CASSLVLGVNEQFF. This sequence joins TRBV5-1 and TRBJ2-1; D remains unclear. Per the germline V gene, CDR1 is SGHRS and CDR2 is YFSETQ. The V and J ends lost 0 bases and 7 bases respectively, with 11 bases between them. The CDR3 has 14 residues.

In its sample, this clone was seen a few times. The rearrangement links TRBV6-6 to TRBJ1-1; D unclear. Germline V gene lookup returns CDR1 MNHNY and CDR2 SVGAGI (reference sequence). Trimming took 10 bases from V and 3 from J, leaving 18 bases between them. The CDR3 spans 14 residues. The CDR3 sequence: CAIQWRGGDTEAFF. The CDR3, as DNA: TGTGCCATCCAGTGGCGAGGTGGGGACACTGAAGCTTTCTTT.

The CDR3 loop reads CASSSSGQRGEKLFF. The CDR3 DNA follows: TGTGCCAGCAGCTCCTCCGGACAGAGGGGTGAAAAACTGTTTTTT. The chain has TRBV7-8 and TRBJ1-4; weak D call: TRBD1 (6 bases). The germline gives CDR1 SGHVS, CDR2 FQNEAQ. V was pared by 4 bases and J by 7 bases, with 16 bases between. The length of the CDR3 is 15 residues.

This clone appeared once. The chain links TRBV5-5 to TRBJ2-2; 8 nucleotides line up with TRBD2. With V trimmed by 0 bases and J by 6 bases, 4 bases remained unmatched. The germline V gene has CDR1 SGHKS and CDR2 YYEKEE (reference sequence). The CDR3 is made up of 15 amino acids. The CDR3 sequence is CASSLAGGAAGELFF. In nucleotides, the CDR3 is TGTGCCAGCAGCTTGGCCGGGGGGGCGGCCGGGGAGCTGTTTTTT. The full variable domain, rest sourced from reference TRBV5-5 and TRBJ2-2, is DAGVTQSPTHLIKTRGQQVTLRCSPISGHKSVSWYQQVLGQGPQFIFQYYEKEERGRGNFPDRFSARQFPNYSSELNVNALLLGDSALYLCASSLAGGAAGELFFGEGSRLTVL.